The clone carrying this T cell receptor (beta chain) was counted between two and nine times. No antigen is known for it. It may be a read error: a sequence one base away is much more abundant. Not a single patient had been given any form of treatment at any point before undergoing thyroid surgery. This sample was included in a study of metastatic and nonmetastatic thyroid tumors. CDR3 size: 18 residues. CDR1 and CDR2 (germline): DFQATT, SNEGSKA (reference sequence). Original handling: The authors used CDR3 differences across clinicopathological groups to build a distant-metastasis classifier for papillary thyroid cancer. Using MiXCR, TCRdb reanalyzed the PCR reads. The V and J calls here are based on TCRdb, not the publication. The top ten clones hold less than 10% of a sample with around 45,000 clones, about 4% of them seen once. Study outcomes and limitations: In both blood and tumor samples, TCR beta diversity was reported significantly higher for malignant than benign nodules.

This chain uses TRBV20-1 with TRBJ2-7; 13 bases are shared with TRBD2. Source material: blood. This TCR was recovered from a female donor with papillary thyroid cancer or a benign thyroid nodule (not recorded which). Some clones in this sample may be carry-over from other donors' samples. The CDR3 DNA is TGCAGTGCCCTCAGTCGGACTAGCGGGAGACAGAGCTCCTACGGGCAGTACTTC. Its translation is CSALSRTSGRQSSYGQYF.